These 6 T cell receptor beta chains were sequenced from one sample in a study of T-cell memory formation after mild COVID-19. TCRdb called the 5' RACE reads again in MiXCR, with one record for every CDR3 protein. The table includes over 120,000 distinct CDR3 sequences, roughly 19% detected once. The sample was PBMCs or a T cell subset sorted from them (not recorded which). Receptor source: an adult woman who had mild COVID-19 (a few samples of this study predate the infection). Cell type and time point are not known.

This clonotype was observed many times. The rearrangement uses TRBV20-1 and TRBJ2-7; 8 bases align to TRBD2. V shed 3 bases and J 0 bases; nucleotides not matched to a gene: 4. In germline, CDR1 is DFQATT, CDR2 SNEGSKA (reference sequence). This CDR3 contains 14 residues. The CDR3 region is CSAREGTSSYEQYF. The CDR3 DNA reads TGCAGTGCTAGGGAAGGGACTAGCTCCTACGAGCAGTACTTC.

This clonotype came up many times. The J gene is TRBJ2-7, the V gene TRBV4-2, with D perhaps TRBD2 (6 bases). Between the trimmed V and J ends, which lost 7 bases and 0 bases, there was a span of 16 bases. The CDR3 has 15 amino acids. CDR1 and CDR2 from the germline V gene are LGHNA and YNFKEQ. The chain's CDR3 is CASTRGTASSYEQYF. The CDR3 DNA reads TGTGCCAGCACCCGGGGGACTGCGAGCTCCTACGAGCAGTACTTC.

This chain connects TRBV4-1 to TRBJ2-1; possibly TRBD2 for D (6 bases). CDR1 and CDR2 (germline): MGHRA, YSYEKL. Trimming removed 0 bases at V and 7 bases at J, with 25 bases between. The CDR3 is 19 residues long. The CDR3 spells CASSQDPEGGLSYRNEQFF. In DNA form, the CDR3 reads TGCGCCAGCAGCCAAGACCCGGAGGGAGGTCTCTCCTACAGGAATGAGCAGTTCTTC.

Only a few counts were recorded for this clonotype. The chain links TRBV5-1 to TRBJ2-2; D remains ambiguous. The germline V gene encodes CDR1 SGHRS and CDR2 YFSETQ. V lost 0 bases, J lost 4 bases, and 4 bases lay in between. The CDR3 has 13 amino acids. CDR3: CASSLDVTGELFF. CDR3 coding DNA: TGCGCCAGCAGCTTGGACGTCACCGGGGAGCTGTTTTTT.

The chain carries TRBV12-3 or TRBV12-4 and TRBJ2-4; D is undetermined. This CDR3 comprises 11 residues. V lost 6 bases and J 9 bases, leaving 9 bases between the germline ends. CDR3 nucleotides: TGTGCCAGCAGCCGCAATAGCATTCAGTACTTC. It specifies CASSRNSIQYF.

This clonotype has more than one count but fewer than ten. The V call is TRBV14, the J call TRBJ1-3, with D unresolved. Germline assignment: CDR1 SGHDN and CDR2 FVKESK. Deletions cut 7 bases from V and 1 base from J, with 5 bases between. The CDR3 covers 12 residues. For the CDR3, the DNA is TGTGCCAGCACAGCTTCTGGAAACACCATATATTTT. Protein: CASTASGNTIYF.